The next 7 T cell receptor beta chains were all read from a single sample in a study of T cell repertoires in cytomegalovirus infection. What these receptors recognize is not known. Each CDR3 protein is one row after TCRdb ran MiXCR on the reads. This sample carries about 330,000 distinct CDR3 sequences, roughly 34% of them seen once, and the ten largest clones take roughly 12%. The starting material was cultured PBMCs, obtained from culture after CMV antigen stimulation. These receptors were taken from a human donor in good health (CMV status not recorded). Some clones in this sample may be carry-over from other donors' samples.

The chain joins TRBV6-1 to TRBJ1-2, with 7 bases identical to TRBD1. J lost 10 bases, V lost 5 bases, and 16 bases had no gene match. This CDR3 region has 15 residues. Germline V gene sequence: CDR1 MNHNS, CDR2 SASEGT. The CDR3 DNA reads as TGTGCCAGCAGTCCCCTGGACAGGACTTTTTTGGTCTACACCTTC. Residues: CASSPLDRTFLVYTF.

There are a few counts of this clonotype. The chain couples TRBV6-6 to TRBJ1-5; D gene ambiguous. This CDR3 is built from 14 residues. V gave up 1 base and J gave up 4 bases, with 8 bases separating them. Germline V gives CDR1 MNHNY, CDR2 SVGAGI (reference sequence). CDR3 sequence: CASSYLDQNQPQHF. In DNA form, the CDR3 reads TGTGCCAGCAGTTACTTAGACCAAAATCAGCCCCAGCATTTT.

The chain employs TRBV7-2 and TRBJ2-7; perhaps TRBD2 as D (5 bases). Trimming took 2 bases from V and 7 from J, leaving 12 bases between them. There are 13 residues in the CDR3. Germline lookup yields CDR1 SGHTA and CDR2 FQGNSA. DNA of the CDR3: TGTGCCAGCAGCTTAATACGCGAGGGAGAGCAGTACGTC. Protein product: CASSLIREGEQYV.

This clonotype was observed a handful of times. The chain couples TRBV6-4 to TRBJ2-1; D is unresolved. CDR1 and CDR2 (germline): MRHNA, SNTAGT. This CDR3 is built from 15 residues. The V and J ends lost 3 bases and 0 bases respectively, with 9 bases between them. As DNA, the CDR3 is TGTGCCAGCAGTGATGGCGCTCGCTCCTACAATGAGCAGTTCTTC. Amino acid sequence: CASSDGARSYNEQFF.

This clonotype was observed at least ten times. The chain has TRBV7-8 and TRBJ2-5; 8 bases are shared with TRBD2. Looked up from germline, CDR1 is SGHVS and CDR2 is FQNEAQ. The trim removed 4 bases at V and 4 bases at J, leaving 20 bases unmatched. The CDR3 contains 19 residues. The CDR3 DNA is TGTGCCAGCAGCTCCACGGGGGAGCGGGAGTCCCCCAGGGGAGAGACCCAGTACTTC. Its protein product is CASSSTGERESPRGETQYF.

This sequence joins TRBV3-1 and TRBJ2-4; D is uncertain. Germline V gene lookup returns CDR1 LGHDT and CDR2 YNNKEL (reference sequence). V lost 0 bases and J 0 bases, leaving 12 bases between the germline ends. The CDR3 consists of 17 residues. CDR3 DNA sequence: TGTGCCAGCAGCCAAGAACGGCCGACGTTAGCCAAAAACATTCAGTACTTC. Protein: CASSQERPTLAKNIQYF.

The chain is built from TRBV20-1 and TRBJ1-1; D uncertain. The V gene's germline CDR1 is DFQATT and CDR2 SNEGSKA (reference sequence). Between the trimmed V and J ends, which lost 0 bases and 6 bases, there was a span of 8 bases. This CDR3 region has 12 residues. The CDR3 loop reads CSAREDWAEAFF. CDR3 nucleotides: TGCAGTGCTAGAGAGGACTGGGCTGAAGCTTTCTTT.